A single sample is the source of the 27 T cell receptor beta chains below, sequenced in a study of shared clonotypes between healthy human individuals. Method: immunoSEQ multiplex PCR; TCRdb's copy keeps in-frame clones and lacks some. This table has roughly 2,500,000 clones, approximately 93% appearing once. Sequencing input: naive CD4+ T cells from PBMCs. The subset here: CD45RA+ positively selected. All receptors derive from a man between 18 and 29 years old in good health. Some clones in this sample may be carry-over from other donors' samples.

The V gene is TRBV30, the J gene TRBJ1-2, with D possibly being TRBD1 (5 bases). This CDR3 is 12 amino acids long. The V and J ends lost 1 base and 5 bases respectively, with 8 bases between them. CDR1 is GTSNPN, CDR2 SVGIG, per germline (reference sequence). CDR3 region: CAWSAGWYGYTF. In nucleotides, the CDR3 is TGTGCCTGGAGTGCAGGGTGGTATGGCTACACCTTC.

Of note for this clone: Distinct nucleotide sequences in the sample also encode this CDR3. V is TRBV7-6 and J is TRBJ1-1; TRBD1 matches 8 bases. Germline V gene lookup returns CDR1 SGHVS and CDR2 FNYEAQ. The junction had 5 bases not matched to a gene; V was cut back by 5 bases and J by 0 bases. This CDR3 is built from 15 residues. The DNA of the CDR3 is TGTGCCAGCAGCCCCCGGACAGGGTTGAACACTGAAGCTTTCTTT. Translated: CASSPRTGLNTEAFF.

The chain couples TRBV6-1 to TRBJ1-2; D is unclear. V lost 3 bases and J 8 bases, leaving 13 bases between the germline ends. This CDR3 is 13 amino acids long. CDR1 and CDR2 from the germline V gene are MNHNS and SASEGT. The DNA for the CDR3 is TGTGCCAGCAGTGAGGGAGGGAGGCTAGGCTACACCTTC. Translating gives CASSEGGRLGYTF.

As DNA, the CDR3 is TGCGCCAGCAGCCTGGAGGGACTAGCGGTGAACAATGAGCAGTTCTTC. Translating gives CASSLEGLAVNNEQFF. The V and J genes are TRBV5-1 and TRBJ2-1, with 11 bases aligning to TRBD2. CDR1 is SGHRS and CDR2 is YFSETQ in the germline V gene. The CDR3 has 16 amino acids. V was clipped by 4 bases and J by 5 bases; unmatched bases: 8.

Of note for this clone: Distinct nucleotide sequences in the sample also encode this CDR3. The chain couples TRBV9 to TRBJ1-5; D is unclear. Germline lookup yields CDR1 SGDLS and CDR2 YYNGEE. Trimming pared 2 bases from V and 1 base from J, leaving 7 bases between. The CDR3 totals 14 residues. CDR3 in DNA: TGTGCCAGCAGCGTCGGACGGAGCAATCAGCCCCAGCATTTT. Its translation: CASSVGRSNQPQHF.

This clone showed up just once. The chain combines TRBV6-1 with TRBJ2-3; TRBD2 matches 10 bases. The germline gives CDR1 MNHNS, CDR2 SASEGT. This CDR3 contains 17 residues. V lost 2 bases to trimming and J lost 5 bases; unmatched junction nucleotides: 10. CDR3 in DNA: TGTGCCAGCAGTGAATTTCGTCTAGCGGGAGTGGGAGATACGCAGTATTTT. It is translated as CASSEFRLAGVGDTQYF.

As for this clone: Other nucleotide sequences in the sample specify the same CDR3. CDR3 in DNA: TGCGCCAGCAGCTTGGGACAGGGCGAGACCCAGTACTTC. Encoded protein: CASSLGQGETQYF. The chain recombines TRBV5-1 with TRBJ2-5; 7 positions agree with TRBD1. V shed 0 bases, J shed 5 bases, and the junction held 1 base outside the gene matches. The V gene's germline CDR1 is SGHRS and CDR2 YFSETQ. The CDR3 spans 13 residues.

Regarding this clone: The same CDR3 also results from other DNA sequences found in this sample. The rearrangement joins TRBV18 to TRBJ1-1; D is possibly TRBD1 (6 bases). This CDR3 spans 14 amino acids. Germline lookup yields CDR1 KGHSH and CDR2 LQKENI. The V and J ends lost 2 bases and 2 bases respectively, with 9 bases between them. The CDR3 spells CASSPDRRNTEAFF. The CDR3 nucleotides read TGTGCCAGCTCACCAGACAGGCGCAACACTGAAGCTTTCTTT.

The chain is built from TRBV19 and TRBJ2-1, with 13 bases identical to TRBD2. Germline assignment: CDR1 LNHDA and CDR2 SQIVND (reference sequence). The CDR3 runs 19 residues. Trimming took 2 bases from V and 3 from J; bases not matched to a gene: 10. The CDR3 sequence is CASSIPGLAGYLSYNEQFF. CDR3 coding DNA: TGTGCCAGTAGTATACCGGGACTAGCGGGATATCTGAGCTACAATGAGCAGTTCTTC.

This sequence joins TRBV30 and TRBJ2-2, with 9 bases aligning to TRBD2. Germline V gives CDR1 GTSNPN, CDR2 SVGIG (reference sequence). Trimming removed 2 bases from V and 5 bases from J; junction bases left unmatched: 6. The CDR3 totals 15 residues. CDR3 residues: CAWSNPGLATGELFF. CDR3 DNA: TGTGCCTGGAGTAACCCGGGACTAGCTACCGGGGAGCTGTTTTTT.

V usage is TRBV27 and J usage is TRBJ1-5; D remains unclear. CDR3 size: 16 residues. Germline CDR1 is MNHEY and CDR2 is SMNVEV (reference sequence). With 7 bases removed from V and 2 bases from J, the gap between germline ends came to 18 bases. The CDR3, as DNA: TGTGCCAGCACCCCCGGAAGGGTCGGTGGCAATCAGCCCCAGCATTTT. This translates into CASTPGRVGGNQPQHF.

The rearrangement uses TRBV7-8 and TRBJ2-1, with 7 bases that match TRBD1. The germline V gene encodes CDR1 SGHVS and CDR2 FQNEAQ. This CDR3 region has 15 residues. The V gene end was trimmed by 5 bases and the J gene end by 5 bases; junction bases not matched to a gene: 9. The CDR3 sequence: CASSLITGTDNEQFF. In nucleotides, the CDR3 is TGTGCCAGCAGCCTAATAACCGGGACAGACAATGAGCAGTTCTTC.

This sequence joins TRBV4-1 and TRBJ2-1; TRBD2 aligns across 8 bases. This CDR3 comprises 15 residues. The J segment lost 6 bases and the V segment lost 1 base, leaving 5 bases of the junction unmatched. Germline lookup yields CDR1 MGHRA and CDR2 YSYEKL. CDR3 amino acids: CASSQGVGRANEQFF. The CDR3 DNA is TGCGCCAGCAGCCAAGGAGTCGGGAGGGCCAATGAGCAGTTCTTC.

The gene calls are TRBV5-1 and TRBJ2-2; TRBD2 matches at 8 bases. The CDR3 has 16 amino acids. The J segment lost 2 bases and the V segment lost 3 bases, leaving 6 bases of the junction unmatched. CDR1 and CDR2 from the germline V gene are SGHRS and YFSETQ. The DNA of the CDR3 is TGCGCCAGCAGCTCGCCTAGCGGGCCTAACACCGGGGAGCTGTTTTTT. Translated, it gives CASSSPSGPNTGELFF. Full variable domain (rest looked up from reference TRBV5-1 and TRBJ2-2): KAGVTQTPRYLIKTRGQQVTLSCSPISGHRSVSWYQQTPGQGLQFLFEYFSETQRNKGNFPGRFSGRQFSNSRSEMNVSTLELGDSALYLCASSSPSGPNTGELFFGEGSRLTVL.

Of note for this clone: Other DNA sequences in the sample encode the same CDR3. The chain joins TRBV7-2 to TRBJ2-3, with D possibly TRBD1 on 6 matching bases. V dropped 5 bases and J dropped 4 bases, with 7 bases sitting between them. The CDR3 is made up of 12 amino acids. The germline gives CDR1 SGHTA, CDR2 FQGNSA. The DNA of the CDR3 is TGTGCCAGCAGCCAGGGGCCAGATACGCAGTATTTT. It codes for CASSQGPDTQYF.

This chain joins TRBV20-1 and TRBJ2-7; 7 bases are a match to TRBD1. This CDR3 is built from 11 residues. Trimming cost V 6 bases and J 6 bases; bases outside gene matches: 5. Germline assignment: CDR1 DFQATT and CDR2 SNEGSKA (reference sequence). CDR3: CSAGQAREQYF. CDR3 nucleotide sequence: TGCAGTGCAGGACAGGCTCGCGAGCAGTACTTC.

The chain is built from TRBV10-3 and TRBJ2-1, with 8 bases that match TRBD2. The J segment lost 8 bases and the V segment lost 5 bases, leaving 8 bases of the junction unmatched. CDR3 length equals 14 residues. The germline V gene has CDR1 ENHRY and CDR2 SYGVKD. CDR3 sequence reads: CAISSQTGGDEQFF. The CDR3 coding sequence is TGTGCCATCAGTTCCCAGACGGGAGGGGATGAGCAGTTCTTC.

CDR3 protein: CASSASFSNQPQHF. The CDR3 nucleotides are TGTGCCAGCAGCGCAAGCTTTAGCAATCAGCCCCAGCATTTT. This sequence joins TRBV14 and TRBJ1-5, with D hard to call. Trimming removed 5 bases from V and 0 bases from J, with 8 bases in between. The germline gives CDR1 SGHDN, CDR2 FVKESK. The CDR3 loop spans 14 amino acids.

This clone has a single count. The genes are TRBV6-1 and TRBJ2-5, with 7 positions matching TRBD2. The germline CDR1 and CDR2 sequences are MNHNS and SASEGT. V was clipped by 0 bases and J by 5 bases; unmatched bases: 3. The CDR3 runs to 14 residues. The CDR3 sequence is CASSEAGGLETQYF. In nucleotides, the CDR3 is TGTGCCAGCAGTGAAGCGGGGGGGTTGGAGACCCAGTACTTC.

This chain links TRBV5-1 with TRBJ2-7; perhaps TRBD1 as D (8 bases). V dropped 1 base and J dropped 1 base, with 15 bases sitting between them. CDR1 is SGHRS and CDR2 is YFSETQ in the germline V gene. This CDR3 contains 16 residues. The CDR3 loop reads CASSLTIQGGSYEQYF. In DNA, the CDR3 is TGCGCCAGCAGCTTGACCATACAGGGGGGGTCCTACGAGCAGTACTTC.

For this clone: This same CDR3 is encoded by further DNA sequences in the sample. The J gene is TRBJ2-1, the V gene TRBV7-9; D gene unclear. The CDR3 consists of 13 residues. V shed 2 bases and J shed 5 bases, with 7 bases lying between them. Germline V gives CDR1 SEHNR, CDR2 FQNEAQ (reference sequence). For the CDR3, the DNA is TGTGCCAGCAGCTTATCGGGTAACAATGAGCAGTTCTTC. As protein: CASSLSGNNEQFF.

The chain joins TRBV10-3 to TRBJ2-3; 9 bases agree with TRBD2. Germline V CDR1 and CDR2: ENHRY, SYGVKD. This CDR3 has 18 amino acids. J gave up 5 bases and V 0 bases, and 12 bases lay outside the gene matches. The CDR3, as DNA: TGTGCCATCAGTGAGTCGAGTAGCGGGAGCAATATTGGAGATACGCAGTATTTT. The encoded protein is CAISESSSGSNIGDTQYF.

This clone was seen once. This chain uses TRBV5-4 with TRBJ1-3; possibly TRBD1 for D (6 bases). The CDR3 length is 17 residues. The V and J ends lost 4 bases and 0 bases respectively, with 17 bases between them. From germline, CDR1 is SGHNT and CDR2 YYREEE (reference sequence). The CDR3 coding sequence is TGTGCCAGCAGCCTATCCGGGACACCTGGCTCTGGAAACACCATATATTTT. Residues: CASSLSGTPGSGNTIYF.

This clone came up once. This chain connects TRBV28 to TRBJ2-3, with D perhaps given as TRBD1 or TRBD2 (5 bases each). Looked up from germline, CDR1 is MDHEN and CDR2 is SYDVKM. This CDR3 is built from 14 residues. The CDR3 reads CASRGAYLGTTQYF. Written as DNA, the CDR3 is TGTGCATCCCGAGGGGCTTACCTGGGGACCACGCAGTATTTT.

This clone came up once. This chain connects TRBV4-2 to TRBJ2-1; D uncertain. The V gene's germline CDR1 is LGHNA and CDR2 YNFKEQ. This CDR3 comprises 14 residues. V lost 1 base and J lost 10, with 14 bases in between. The CDR3, as DNA: TGTGCCAGCAGCCAAGGGGGTACCCAACGGGAGCAGTTCTTC. This sequence encodes CASSQGGTQREQFF.

This rearrangement joins TRBV5-1 to TRBJ1-1; D is uncertain. Germline CDR1 reads SGHRS; CDR2 reads YFSETQ. V lost 4 bases, J lost 1 base, and 17 bases lay in between. CDR3 size: 16 residues. The CDR3 reads CASSPELRYQNTEAFF. The CDR3, as DNA: TGCGCCAGCAGCCCAGAACTTCGGTACCAGAACACTGAAGCTTTCTTT.

The chain recombines TRBV10-1 with TRBJ2-7, with D perhaps TRBD1 (10 bases). V was clipped by 3 bases and J by 2 bases, with 20 bases between them. The CDR3 extends over 17 amino acids. Looked up from germline, CDR1 is WNHNN and CDR2 is SYGVQD (reference sequence). CDR3 residues: CASSDPRGGTGAYEQYF. CDR3 nucleotides: TGCGCCAGCAGTGACCCGCGGGGGGGGACAGGGGCCTACGAGCAGTACTTC.